This is a list of T cell receptor beta chains from one sample in a study of blood T cell repertoires in COVID-19. Measured with immunoSEQ multiplex PCR; TCRdb has only the in-frame clones, and not every one. The top ten hold 0.58% of the sample, which has under 200,000 clones, around 86% seen once. Source material: peripheral blood. These receptors were taken from a man in his sixties with COVID-19, enrolled during active disease. CDR3s leave out the opening cysteine and the closing phenylalanine or tryptophan. Each record gives: D gene, V gene, J gene, CDR3 protein. D genes are given only for firm matches.

-,TRBV18,TRBJ1-6,ASSETGRRTNSPLH
-,TRBV28,TRBJ1-5,ASTPRGQGNQPQH
-,TRBV7-2,TRBJ2-1,ASSLTVSNEQF
TRBD1,TRBV10-3,TRBJ1-2,AISLGQGRNYGYT
-,TRBV18,TRBJ1-6,ASSNTGSSPLH
-,TRBV18,TRBJ2-1,ASSPPDSIRANEQF
-,TRBV7-2,TRBJ1-1,ASSFGRLAMNTEAF
-,TRBV11-2,TRBJ1-1,ASSGRGGRTEAF
TRBD1,TRBV2,TRBJ1-2,ASSAQGDYGYT
TRBD1,TRBV7-9,TRBJ1-1,ASSLGQGDTEAF
TRBD1,TRBV27,TRBJ2-2,ASRPQPGQDNTGELF
-,TRBV19,TRBJ1-2,ASTGQRDYGYT
TRBD1,TRBV9,TRBJ2-6,ASSVRPAGGISGANVLT
-,TRBV29-1,TRBJ2-7,SVGYGGSYEQY
-,TRBV6-2/TRBV6-3,TRBJ2-1,ASSYRGYEQF
-,TRBV5-1,TRBJ1-4,ASSLGGVREKLF
-,TRBV21-1,TRBJ2-7,ASSEGPRGRIYEQY
TRBD1,TRBV19,TRBJ2-5,ASTQGAGGETQY
-,TRBV19,TRBJ1-5,ASSSQVSNQPQH
-,TRBV24-1,TRBJ1-5,ATSAQWNQPQH
-,TRBV27,TRBJ2-5,ASSFAGIQETQY
-,TRBV7-8,TRBJ1-1,ASSLVGRGGTEAF
-,TRBV4-3,TRBJ2-7,ASSQDLRYEQY
-,TRBV11-2,TRBJ2-5,ASSFQRQVKETQY